This T cell receptor (beta chain) derives from a study of T cell responses to AZD1222 COVID-19 vaccine. Assay used: immunoSEQ multiplex PCR; TCRdb lists only in-frame clones, some missing. The data show approximately 150,000 clones, around 93% seen once. Study-wide results and limits: Baseline seropositives among AZD1222 recipients totaled only five or six. White British donors predominated, females outnumbered males, and clonal diversity was possibly underestimated. Scientists sampled the repertoires only once the peak T cell response had passed.

To note about this clone: Its antigen remains unidentified.

Recipients boosted at about 4 weeks or about 12 weeks are pooled. This sequence was found in an adult who received the AZD1222 COVID-19 vaccine. The sample was peripheral blood, taken 28 days after the second AZD1222 dose.

The CDR3 here is CASSQDSGDLYGYTF. The CDR3 DNA reads as TGTGCCAGCAGCCAAGATTCGGGAGACCTCTATGGCTACACCTTC. The chain employs TRBV4-2 and TRBJ1-2; D unresolved. V lost 0 bases and J 4 bases, leaving 12 bases between the germline ends. Germline loops: CDR1 LGHNA, CDR2 YNFKEQ. The length of the CDR3 is 15 residues.